The 13 T cell receptor beta chains in this list originate from one sample, sequenced in a study of siplizumab effects on memory and regulatory T cells. The data were produced by immunoSEQ multiplex PCR, yet TCRdb's version contains in-frame clones alone and is incomplete. The repertoire includes more than 85,000 clones, 75% to 90% of them detected once, and around 15% sits in the top ten. The sequenced sample was CD4+ T cells sorted from blood. The source of these receptors is a human donor in good health.

Only one count was recorded for this clone. The chain carries TRBV30 and TRBJ1-5; no firm D call. Germline assignment: CDR1 GTSNPN and CDR2 SVGIG (reference sequence). The CDR3 is made up of 14 amino acids. V dropped 5 bases and J dropped 5 bases, with 16 bases sitting between them. This CDR3 reads CAWAGDSRDQPQHF. The CDR3 DNA sequence: TGTGCCTGGGCCGGGGATTCGAGGGATCAGCCCCAGCATTTT.

CDR3 loop: CASGVGQGGGYTF. DNA for the CDR3: TGTGCTAGTGGTGTCGGACAGGGAGGAGGCTACACCTTC. J is TRBJ1-2 and V is TRBV12-5, with 8 bases that match TRBD1. CDR1 LGHNT and CDR2 FRNRAP come from the germline V gene. The V and J ends lost 5 bases and 8 bases, in that order; junction bases with no gene match: 7. The CDR3 contains 13 residues.

This rearrangement joins TRBV15 to TRBJ1-5; no clear D gene. V was pared by 3 bases and J by 3 bases, with 15 bases between. There are 16 residues in the CDR3. Germline CDR1 and CDR2: LNHNV and YYDKDF (reference sequence). CDR3 protein: CATSRLSAYANQPQHF. Here the CDR3 DNA reads TGTGCCACCAGCAGGTTAAGCGCTTACGCCAATCAGCCCCAGCATTTT.

This chain connects TRBV10-3 to TRBJ2-5; 10 nucleotides align to TRBD2. Per the germline V gene, CDR1 is ENHRY and CDR2 is SYGVKD. The CDR3 is 16 residues long. V lost 0 bases and J lost 5; bases outside the gene matches: 6. CDR3 sequence: CAISESRLAGAETQYF. CDR3 sequence (DNA): TGTGCCATCAGTGAGTCCAGGCTAGCGGGAGCTGAGACCCAGTACTTC.

CDR3: CASSRETPQHF. In nucleotides, the CDR3 is TGTGCCAGCTCCAGGGAAACGCCCCAGCATTTT. The chain carries TRBV7-2 and TRBJ1-5, with a possible D match to TRBD1 (5 bases). The ends were cut back, 8 bases at V and 9 bases at J, with 11 bases in the middle. Germline V gene lookup returns CDR1 SGHTA and CDR2 FQGNSA. The CDR3 extends over 11 amino acids. The full variable domain, in which reference TRBV7-2 and TRBJ1-5 provide the parts outside the CDR3, is GAGVSQSPSNKVTEKGKDVELRCDPISGHTALYWYRQSLGQGLEFLIYFQGNSAPDKSGLPSDRFSAERTGGSVSTLTIQRTQQEDSAVYLCASSRETPQHFGDGTRLSIL.

This chain joins TRBV28 and TRBJ1-2; no firm D call. Between the trimmed V and J ends, which lost 5 bases and 8 bases, there was a span of 15 bases. This CDR3 region has 13 residues. The germline V gene has CDR1 MDHEN and CDR2 SYDVKM. CDR3 DNA: TGTGCCAGCAGTGGCCCCCTGGGCATAGGCTACACCTTC. Its translation: CASSGPLGIGYTF.

The rearrangement links TRBV7-9 to TRBJ2-2; tentatively, D is TRBD1 (5 bases). Trimming pared 4 bases from V and 4 bases from J, leaving 10 bases between. Germline assignment: CDR1 SEHNR and CDR2 FQNEAQ (reference sequence). This CDR3 comprises 14 residues. CDR3 sequence: CASSSRQFTGELFF. As DNA, the CDR3 is TGTGCCAGCAGCTCTCGACAGTTCACCGGGGAGCTGTTTTTT.

V usage is TRBV6-5 and J usage is TRBJ1-5, with a possible D match to TRBD1 (5 bases). Deletions cut 5 bases from V and 7 bases from J, with 15 bases between. Germline CDR1 reads MNHEY; CDR2 reads SVGAGI. The CDR3 has 14 residues. The CDR3 DNA reads TGTGCCAGCAGTGCGAGTGGGGGTGGGCAGCCCCAGCATTTT. It codes for CASSASGGGQPQHF.

The genes are TRBV7-2 and TRBJ2-5, with 10 bases matching TRBD2. The CDR3 totals 14 residues. Germline values: CDR1 SGHTA, CDR2 FQGNSA. Trimming at V came to 5 bases and at J to 5 bases, leaving 5 bases not matched to a gene. CDR3 protein: CASSVSGRGETQYF. In DNA, the CDR3 is TGTGCCAGCAGCGTCAGCGGGAGGGGGGAGACCCAGTACTTC.

V usage is TRBV27 and J usage is TRBJ1-5; no clear D. The CDR3 covers 13 residues. The germline CDR1 and CDR2 sequences are MNHEY and SMNVEV (reference sequence). V was cut by 2 bases and J by 5 bases, with 7 bases left in between. The CDR3 DNA reads as TGTGCCAGCAGTTTAAACCCTTATCAGCCCCAGCATTTT. This gives the protein CASSLNPYQPQHF.

The V and J genes are TRBV25-1 and TRBJ2-1; a possible D gene is TRBD1 (6 bases). In germline, CDR1 is MGHDK, CDR2 SYGVNS. The CDR3 totals 15 residues. The germline V and J ends were trimmed by 3 bases and 0 bases, with 9 bases remaining between them. CDR3 in amino acids: CASSEQGSSYNEQFF. The CDR3 DNA reads as TGTGCCAGCAGTGAGCAGGGGAGCTCCTACAATGAGCAGTTCTTC.

The V call is TRBV7-2, the J call TRBJ2-3; D not resolved. The CDR3 runs to 13 residues. From germline, CDR1 is SGHTA and CDR2 FQGNSA. Trimming pared 6 bases from V and 4 bases from J, leaving 11 bases between. This chain's CDR3 is CASSLLRADTQYF. For the CDR3, the DNA is TGTGCCAGCAGTCTTTTAAGGGCAGATACGCAGTATTTT.

DNA of the CDR3: TGCGCCAGCAGCTTCCTAGGACAGGGGAATTCTGAAGCTTTCTTT. It is translated as CASSFLGQGNSEAFF. This sequence joins TRBV5-1 and TRBJ1-1; 9 bases map to TRBD1. The CDR3 runs 15 residues. V lost 2 bases and J lost 6; bases outside the gene matches: 8. Germline CDR1 is SGHRS and CDR2 is YFSETQ.